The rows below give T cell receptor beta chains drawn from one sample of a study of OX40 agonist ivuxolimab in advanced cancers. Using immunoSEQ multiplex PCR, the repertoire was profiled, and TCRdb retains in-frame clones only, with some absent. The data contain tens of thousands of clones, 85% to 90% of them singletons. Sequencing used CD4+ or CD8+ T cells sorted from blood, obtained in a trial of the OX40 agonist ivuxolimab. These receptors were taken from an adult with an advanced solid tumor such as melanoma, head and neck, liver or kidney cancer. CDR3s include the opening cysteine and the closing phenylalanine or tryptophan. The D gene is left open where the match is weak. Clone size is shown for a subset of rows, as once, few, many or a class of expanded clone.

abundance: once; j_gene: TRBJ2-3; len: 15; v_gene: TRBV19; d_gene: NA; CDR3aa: CASSIDRVITDTQYF; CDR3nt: TGTGCCAGTAGTATAGACAGGGTTATCACAGATACGCAGTATTTT
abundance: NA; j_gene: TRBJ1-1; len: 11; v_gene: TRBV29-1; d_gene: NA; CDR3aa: CSVARGQSAFF; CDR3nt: TGCAGCGTTGCCCGGGGGCAGTCAGCTTTCTTT
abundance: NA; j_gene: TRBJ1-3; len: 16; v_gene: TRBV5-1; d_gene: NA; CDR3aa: CASSLAGFGSGNTIYF; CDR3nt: TGCGCCAGCAGCTTGGCCGGCTTCGGCTCTGGAAACACCATATATTTT
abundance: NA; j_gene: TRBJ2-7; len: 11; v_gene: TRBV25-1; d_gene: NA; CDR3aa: CASRLGDEQYF; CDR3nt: TGTGCCAGCAGGTTGGGGGACGAGCAGTACTTC
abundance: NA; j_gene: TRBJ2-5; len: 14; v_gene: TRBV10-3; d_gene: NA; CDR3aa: CAISDLVKGETQYF; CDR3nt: TGTGCCATCAGTGACCTCGTGAAGGGAGAGACCCAGTACTTC
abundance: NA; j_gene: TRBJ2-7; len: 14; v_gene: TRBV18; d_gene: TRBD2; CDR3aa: CASSPGLADHEQYF; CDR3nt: TGTGCCAGCTCACCTGGACTAGCCGACCACGAGCAGTACTTC
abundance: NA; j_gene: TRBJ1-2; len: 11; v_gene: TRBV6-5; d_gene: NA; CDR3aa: CASSSSYGYTF; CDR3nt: TGTGCCAGCAGTTCCTCCTATGGCTACACCTTC
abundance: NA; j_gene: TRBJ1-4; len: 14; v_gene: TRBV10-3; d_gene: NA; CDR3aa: CAISMAQGNEKLFF; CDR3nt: TGTGCCATCAGTATGGCACAGGGAAATGAAAAACTGTTTTTT
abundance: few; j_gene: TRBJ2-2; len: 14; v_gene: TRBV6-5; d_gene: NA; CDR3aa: CASRDYANTGELFF; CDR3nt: TGTGCCAGCAGGGACTATGCGAACACCGGGGAGCTGTTTTTT
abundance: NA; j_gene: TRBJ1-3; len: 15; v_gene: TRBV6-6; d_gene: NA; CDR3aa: CASSYGRTAGNTIYF; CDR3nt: TGTGCCAGCAGTTACGGAAGGACGGCTGGAAACACCATATATTTT
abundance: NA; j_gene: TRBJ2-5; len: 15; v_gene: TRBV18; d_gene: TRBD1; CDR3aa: CASSPSGTGGETQYF; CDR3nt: TGTGCCAGCTCACCGTCGGGGACAGGGGGCGAGACCCAGTACTTC
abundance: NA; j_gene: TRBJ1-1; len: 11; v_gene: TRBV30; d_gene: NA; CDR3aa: CAWSVRVEAFF; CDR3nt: TGTGCCTGGAGTGTACGCGTAGAAGCTTTCTTT
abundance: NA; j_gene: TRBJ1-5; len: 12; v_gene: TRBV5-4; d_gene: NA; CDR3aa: CASSLAGNSQHF; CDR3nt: TGTGCCAGCAGCTTGGCTGGGAATTCCCAGCATTTT
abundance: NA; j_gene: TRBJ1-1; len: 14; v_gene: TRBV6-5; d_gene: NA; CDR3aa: CASGRPGMNTEAFF; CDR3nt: TGTGCCAGCGGTCGGCCTGGGATGAACACTGAAGCTTTCTTT
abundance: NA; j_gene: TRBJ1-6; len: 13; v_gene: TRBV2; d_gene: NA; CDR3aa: CASSPQNNSPLHF; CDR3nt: TGTGCCAGCAGTCCCCAAAATAATTCACCCCTCCACTTT
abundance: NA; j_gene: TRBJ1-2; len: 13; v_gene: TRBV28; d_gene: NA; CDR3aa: CASSSTHQSGYTF; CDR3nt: TGTGCCAGCAGTTCCACTCATCAGTCTGGCTACACCTTC
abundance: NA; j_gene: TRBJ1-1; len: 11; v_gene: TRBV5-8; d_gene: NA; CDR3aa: CASTKYTEAFF; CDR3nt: TGTGCCAGCACCAAGTACACTGAAGCTTTCTTT
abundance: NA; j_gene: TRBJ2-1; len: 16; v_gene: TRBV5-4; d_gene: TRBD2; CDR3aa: CASSLGLAGGNNEQFF; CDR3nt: TGTGCCAGCAGCTTGGGACTAGCGGGTGGGAACAATGAGCAGTTCTTC
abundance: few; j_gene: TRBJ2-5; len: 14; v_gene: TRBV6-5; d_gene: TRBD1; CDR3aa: CASTGTGVFETQYF; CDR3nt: TGTGCCAGCACCGGGACAGGGGTTTTCGAGACCCAGTACTTC
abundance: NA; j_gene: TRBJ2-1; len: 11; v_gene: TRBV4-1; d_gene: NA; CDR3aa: CASSRLNEQFF; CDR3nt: TGCGCCAGCAGCCGCCTCAATGAGCAGTTCTTC
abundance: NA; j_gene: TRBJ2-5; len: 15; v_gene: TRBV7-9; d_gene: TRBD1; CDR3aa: CASSRWTGAQETQYF; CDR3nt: TGTGCCAGCAGTCGGTGGACAGGGGCTCAAGAGACCCAGTACTTC
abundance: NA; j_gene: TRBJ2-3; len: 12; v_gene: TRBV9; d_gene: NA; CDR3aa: CASSVASDTQYF; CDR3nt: TGTGCCAGCAGCGTAGCCTCAGATACGCAGTATTTT
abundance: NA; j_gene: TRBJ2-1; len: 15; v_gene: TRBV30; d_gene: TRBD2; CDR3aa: CAWSHQGLAYHEQFF; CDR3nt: TGTGCCTGGAGTCACCAGGGACTAGCTTATCATGAGCAGTTCTTC
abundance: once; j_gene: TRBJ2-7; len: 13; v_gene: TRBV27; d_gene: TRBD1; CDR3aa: CASRGTGGYEQYF; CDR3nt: TGTGCCAGCAGGGGGACAGGGGGCTACGAGCAGTACTTC
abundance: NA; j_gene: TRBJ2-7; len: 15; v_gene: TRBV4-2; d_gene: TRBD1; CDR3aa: CASSRPLTGGYEQYF; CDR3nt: TGTGCCAGCAGCAGGCCTCTCACAGGGGGCTACGAGCAGTACTTC
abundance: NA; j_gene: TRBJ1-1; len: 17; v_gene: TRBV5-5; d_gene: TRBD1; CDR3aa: CASSLFPPGQGWTEAFF; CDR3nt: TGTGCCAGCAGCTTGTTCCCTCCGGGACAGGGGTGGACTGAAGCTTTCTTT
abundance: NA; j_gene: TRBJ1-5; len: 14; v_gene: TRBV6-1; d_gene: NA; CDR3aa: CASKRDGGNQPQHF; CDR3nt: TGTGCCAGCAAAAGAGACGGAGGCAATCAGCCCCAGCATTTT
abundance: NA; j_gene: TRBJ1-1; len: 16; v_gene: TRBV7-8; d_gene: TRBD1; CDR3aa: CASSPQGGTGGFEAFF; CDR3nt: TGTGCCAGCAGCCCTCAAGGTGGGACAGGGGGCTTTGAAGCTTTCTTT
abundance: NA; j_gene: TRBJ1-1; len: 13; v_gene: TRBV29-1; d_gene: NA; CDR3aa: CSVEGQMNTEAFF; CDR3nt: TGCAGCGTTGAGGGTCAGATGAACACTGAAGCTTTCTTT
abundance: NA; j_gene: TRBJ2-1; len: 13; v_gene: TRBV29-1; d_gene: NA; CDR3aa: CSATLSSYNEQFF; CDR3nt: TGCAGCGCGACACTTAGCTCCTACAATGAGCAGTTCTTC
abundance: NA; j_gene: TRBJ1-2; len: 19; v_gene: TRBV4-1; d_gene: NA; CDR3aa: CASSQDMDSPVSSNYGYTF; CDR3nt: TGCGCCAGCAGCCAAGATATGGACAGCCCCGTATCTTCTAACTATGGCTACACCTTC
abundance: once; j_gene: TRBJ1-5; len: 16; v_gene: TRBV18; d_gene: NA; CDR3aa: CASSPPGGASNQPQHF; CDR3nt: TGTGCCAGCTCACCACCCGGGGGGGCCAGCAATCAGCCCCAGCATTTT
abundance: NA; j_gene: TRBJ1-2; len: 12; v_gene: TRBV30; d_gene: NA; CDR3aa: CAWSVAVYGYTF; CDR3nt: TGTGCCTGGAGTGTAGCTGTCTATGGCTACACCTTC
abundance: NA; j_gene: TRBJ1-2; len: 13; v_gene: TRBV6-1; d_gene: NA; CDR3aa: CASTWTLNYGYTF; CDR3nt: TGTGCCAGCACGTGGACACTCAACTATGGCTACACCTTC
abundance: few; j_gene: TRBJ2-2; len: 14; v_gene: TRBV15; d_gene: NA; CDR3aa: CATSREWVTGELFF; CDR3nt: TGTGCCACCAGCAGAGAATGGGTTACCGGGGAGCTGTTTTTT
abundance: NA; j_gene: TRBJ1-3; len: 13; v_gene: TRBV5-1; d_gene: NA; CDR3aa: CASSAASGNTIYF; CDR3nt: TGCGCCAGCAGCGCGGCCTCTGGAAACACCATATATTTT
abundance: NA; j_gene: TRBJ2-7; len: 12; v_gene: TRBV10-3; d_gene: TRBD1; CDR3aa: CAIKAGGGEQYF; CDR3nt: TGTGCCATCAAGGCAGGGGGTGGCGAGCAGTACTTC
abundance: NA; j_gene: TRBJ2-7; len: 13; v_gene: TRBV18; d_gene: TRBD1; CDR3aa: CASSPGQPYEQYF; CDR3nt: TGTGCCAGCTCACCGGGACAGCCCTACGAGCAGTACTTC
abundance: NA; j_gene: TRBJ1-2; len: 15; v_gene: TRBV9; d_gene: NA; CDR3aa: CASTLTGMTNYGYTF; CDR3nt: TGTGCCAGCACCCTGACGGGGATGACTAACTATGGCTACACCTTC
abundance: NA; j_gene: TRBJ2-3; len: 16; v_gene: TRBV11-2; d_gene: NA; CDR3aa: CASSLAWGTSTDTQYF; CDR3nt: TGTGCCAGCAGCTTAGCATGGGGAACTAGCACAGATACGCAGTATTTT
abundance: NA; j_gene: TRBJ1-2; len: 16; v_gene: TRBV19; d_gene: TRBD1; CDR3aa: CASSPQVGGGRFGYTF; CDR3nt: TGTGCCAGTAGTCCCCAGGTAGGGGGCGGCAGGTTTGGCTACACCTTC
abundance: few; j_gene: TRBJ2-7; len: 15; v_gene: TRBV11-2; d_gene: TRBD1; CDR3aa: CASSSWKTGDGEQYF; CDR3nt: TGTGCCAGCAGCTCATGGAAGACAGGGGACGGCGAGCAGTACTTC
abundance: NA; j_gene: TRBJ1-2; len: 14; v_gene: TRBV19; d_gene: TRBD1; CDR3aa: CASSTDRGYYGYTF; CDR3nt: TGTGCCAGTAGTACCGACAGGGGGTACTATGGCTACACCTTC
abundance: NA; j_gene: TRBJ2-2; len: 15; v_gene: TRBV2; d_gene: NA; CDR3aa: CATPRERENTGELFF; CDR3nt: TGTGCCACCCCTAGGGAGAGAGAGAACACCGGGGAGCTGTTTTTT
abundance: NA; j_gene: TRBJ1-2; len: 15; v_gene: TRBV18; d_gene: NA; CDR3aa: CASSPRQGFNYGYTF; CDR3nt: TGTGCCAGCTCACCGAGGCAGGGATTTAACTATGGCTACACCTTC